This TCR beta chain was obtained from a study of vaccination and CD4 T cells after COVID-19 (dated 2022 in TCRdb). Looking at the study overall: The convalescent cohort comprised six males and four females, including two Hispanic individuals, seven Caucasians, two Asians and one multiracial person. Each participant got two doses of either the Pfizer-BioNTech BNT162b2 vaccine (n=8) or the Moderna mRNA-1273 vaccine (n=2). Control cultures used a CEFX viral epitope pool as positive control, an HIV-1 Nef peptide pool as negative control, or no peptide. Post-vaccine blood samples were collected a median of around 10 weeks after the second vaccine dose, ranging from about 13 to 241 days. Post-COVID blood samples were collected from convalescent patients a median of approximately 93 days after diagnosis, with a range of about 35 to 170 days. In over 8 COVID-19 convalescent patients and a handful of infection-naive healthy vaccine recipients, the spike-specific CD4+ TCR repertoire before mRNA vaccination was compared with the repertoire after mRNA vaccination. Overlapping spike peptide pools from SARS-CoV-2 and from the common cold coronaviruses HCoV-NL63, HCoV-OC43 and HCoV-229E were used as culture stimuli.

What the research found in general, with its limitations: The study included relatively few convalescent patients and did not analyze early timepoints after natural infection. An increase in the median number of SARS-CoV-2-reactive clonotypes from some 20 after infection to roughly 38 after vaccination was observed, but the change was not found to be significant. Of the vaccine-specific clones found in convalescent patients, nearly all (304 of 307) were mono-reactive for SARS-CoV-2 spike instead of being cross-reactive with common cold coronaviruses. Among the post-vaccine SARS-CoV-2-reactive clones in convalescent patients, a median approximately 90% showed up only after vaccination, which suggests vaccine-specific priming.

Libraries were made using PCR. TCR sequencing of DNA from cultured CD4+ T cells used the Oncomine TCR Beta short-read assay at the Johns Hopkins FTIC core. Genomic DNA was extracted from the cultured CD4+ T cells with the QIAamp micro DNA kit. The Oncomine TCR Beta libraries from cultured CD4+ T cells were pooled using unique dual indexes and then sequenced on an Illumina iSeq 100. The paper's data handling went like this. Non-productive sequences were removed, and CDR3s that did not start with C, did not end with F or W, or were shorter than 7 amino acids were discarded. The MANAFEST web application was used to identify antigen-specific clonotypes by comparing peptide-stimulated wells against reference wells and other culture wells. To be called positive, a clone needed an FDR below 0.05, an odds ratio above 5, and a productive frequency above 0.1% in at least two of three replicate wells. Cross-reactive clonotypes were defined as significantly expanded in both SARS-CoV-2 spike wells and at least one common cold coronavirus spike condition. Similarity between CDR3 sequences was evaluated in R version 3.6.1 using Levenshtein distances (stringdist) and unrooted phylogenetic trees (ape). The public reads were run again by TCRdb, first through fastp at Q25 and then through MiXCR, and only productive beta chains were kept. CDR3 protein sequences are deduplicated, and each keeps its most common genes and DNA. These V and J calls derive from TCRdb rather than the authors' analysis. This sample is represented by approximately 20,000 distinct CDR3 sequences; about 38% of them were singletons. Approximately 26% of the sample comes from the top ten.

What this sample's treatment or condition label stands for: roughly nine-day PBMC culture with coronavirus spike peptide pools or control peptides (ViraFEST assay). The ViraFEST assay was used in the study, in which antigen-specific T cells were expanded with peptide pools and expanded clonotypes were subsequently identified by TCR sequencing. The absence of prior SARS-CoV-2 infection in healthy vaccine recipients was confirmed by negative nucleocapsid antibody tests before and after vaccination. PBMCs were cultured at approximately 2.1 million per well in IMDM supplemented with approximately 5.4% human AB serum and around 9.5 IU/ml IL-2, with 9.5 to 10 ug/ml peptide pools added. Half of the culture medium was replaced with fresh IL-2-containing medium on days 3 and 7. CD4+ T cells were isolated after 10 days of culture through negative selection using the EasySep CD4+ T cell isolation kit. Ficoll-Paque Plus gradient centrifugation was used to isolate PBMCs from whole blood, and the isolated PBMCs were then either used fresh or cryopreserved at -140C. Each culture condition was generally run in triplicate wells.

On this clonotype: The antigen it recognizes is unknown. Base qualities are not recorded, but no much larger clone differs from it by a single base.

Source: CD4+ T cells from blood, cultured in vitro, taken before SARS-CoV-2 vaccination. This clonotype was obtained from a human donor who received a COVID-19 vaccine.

Here the CDR3 is given as CASSLEGGGPTYGYTF. The nucleotides are TGCGCCAGCAGCTTGGAGGGCGGAGGGCCAACCTATGGCTACACCTTC. The chain couples TRBV5-1 to TRBJ1-2, with the D gene call left open. Via the germline V gene, CDR1 is SGHRS and CDR2 YFSETQ. V gives up 0 bases and J gives up 4 bases, and the segment between their germline ends measures 16 bases. The CDR3 starts with the cysteine, ends with the phenylalanine, and has 16 residues. The CDR3 DNA has 48 bases and is translated from base 1. The variable domain in full, with residues beyond the CDR3 obtained from the reference TRBV5-1 and TRBJ1-2 genes, is KAGVTQTPRYLIKTRGQQVTLSCSPISGHRSVSWYQQTPGQGLQFLFEYFSETQRNKGNFPGRFSGRQFSNSRSEMNVSTLELGDSALYLCASSLEGGGPTYGYTFGSGTRLTVV.